This is a list of T cell receptor beta chains from one sample in a study of T-cell reconstitution after alpha-beta-depleted transplantation in children. TCRdb called the PCR reads again in MiXCR, with one record for every CDR3 protein. The sample shows around 600,000 distinct CDR3 sequences, roughly a tenth of them seen only once. Sequencing was performed on PBMCs from the stem cell graft donor, taken from the stem cell graft. The receptors shown here come from a human donor who donated a stem cell graft to a child with acute myeloid leukemia. CDR3s include the opening cysteine and the closing phenylalanine or tryptophan. Each record gives: V gene, D gene, J gene, clone size, CDR3 protein, CDR3 DNA. The D gene is left open where the match is weak. Clone size, where shown, is once, few, many, or a class for clones that have expanded.

V: TRBV4-1
D: .
J: TRBJ2-4
size: .
CDR3: CASSQVGRDPKNIQYF
DNA: TGCGCCAGCAGCCAAGTAGGAAGGGACCCCAAAAACATTCAGTACTTC

V: TRBV3-1
D: TRBD1
J: TRBJ2-7
size: few
CDR3: CASTIRLGTGRYEQYF
DNA: TGTGCCAGCACCATAAGACTGGGGACAGGGAGGTACGAGCAGTACTTC

V: TRBV20-1
D: TRBD1
J: TRBJ2-5
size: few
CDR3: CSASHRGVAGTQYF
DNA: TGCAGTGCTAGCCACAGGGGCGTGGCCGGGACCCAGTACTTC

V: TRBV7-8
D: .
J: TRBJ2-1
size: many
CDR3: CASSLAGKYNEQFF
DNA: TGTGCCAGCAGCTTAGCAGGAAAATACAATGAGCAGTTCTTC

V: TRBV20-1
D: TRBD2
J: TRBJ2-1
size: few
CDR3: CSARDIPWAGGNFNNEQFF
DNA: TGCAGTGCTAGAGATATCCCTTGGGCGGGAGGGAATTTTAACAATGAGCAGTTCTTC

V: TRBV5-1
D: TRBD1
J: TRBJ2-2
size: few
CDR3: CASSARQGPYANTGELFF
DNA: TGCGCCAGCAGCGCCAGACAGGGCCCATACGCGAACACCGGGGAGCTGTTTTTT

V: TRBV7-8
D: TRBD2
J: TRBJ2-3
size: .
CDR3: CASTSGRSTDTQYF
DNA: TGTGCCAGCACTAGCGGGAGGAGCACAGATACGCAGTATTTT

V: TRBV5-5
D: TRBD1
J: TRBJ2-6
size: many
CDR3: CASSLDGGQGVGANVLTF
DNA: TGTGCCAGCAGCTTGGACGGGGGACAGGGGGTCGGGGCCAACGTCCTGACTTTC

V: TRBV6-2/TRBV6-3
D: .
J: TRBJ2-1
size: .
CDR3: CASSYRGSSGYNEQFF
DNA: TGTGCCAGCAGTTACAGGGGATCGAGCGGGTACAATGAGCAGTTCTTC

V: TRBV2
D: TRBD1
J: TRBJ2-2
size: few
CDR3: CASTETGTGTGELFF
DNA: TGTGCCAGCACCGAAACCGGGACAGGGACCGGGGAGCTGTTTTTT

V: TRBV13
D: TRBD1
J: TRBJ2-1
size: .
CDR3: CASSLGDRDPNEQFF
DNA: TGTGCCAGCAGCTTAGGGGACAGGGACCCCAATGAGCAGTTCTTC

V: TRBV2
D: TRBD1
J: TRBJ1-1
size: .
CDR3: CASVDRGTEAFF
DNA: TGTGCCAGCGTGGACAGGGGAACTGAAGCTTTCTTT

V: TRBV20-1
D: TRBD2
J: TRBJ2-2
size: .
CDR3: CSATRGLGSGELFF
DNA: TGCAGTGCCACTAGGGGACTAGGGAGCGGGGAGCTGTTTTTT

V: TRBV6-2/TRBV6-3
D: .
J: TRBJ2-1
size: .
CDR3: CASKLWGDSGEQFF
DNA: TGTGCCAGCAAACTCTGGGGGGACTCGGGTGAGCAGTTCTTC

V: TRBV11-2
D: .
J: TRBJ1-1
size: few
CDR3: CASSLGQKLNTEAFF
DNA: TGTGCCAGCAGCCTCGGACAGAAGTTGAACACTGAAGCTTTCTTT

V: TRBV20-1
D: .
J: TRBJ2-3
size: many
CDR3: CSAEGPRAVTDWYF
DNA: TGCAGTGCAGAAGGCCCTAGGGCGGTAACCGACTGGTATTTT

V: TRBV4-2
D: TRBD2
J: TRBJ2-2
size: few
CDR3: CASSQELAGGFGTGELFF
DNA: TGTGCCAGCAGCCAGGAACTAGCGGGAGGGTTTGGCACCGGGGAGCTGTTTTTT

V: TRBV20-1
D: TRBD1
J: TRBJ2-7
size: many
CDR3: CSARQGIYEQYF
DNA: TGCAGTGCCCGACAGGGAATCTACGAGCAGTACTTC

V: TRBV5-1
D: .
J: TRBJ2-5
size: many
CDR3: CASSLEAHQETQYF
DNA: TGCGCCAGCAGCTTGGAGGCCCACCAAGAGACCCAGTACTTC

V: TRBV18
D: TRBD2
J: TRBJ2-1
size: .
CDR3: CASSVKLAGPVSSYNEQFF
DNA: TGTGCCAGCTCAGTAAAGCTAGCGGGTCCTGTGAGCTCCTACAATGAGCAGTTCTTC

V: TRBV5-1
D: TRBD2
J: TRBJ2-6
size: .
CDR3: CASSSVPTSGRVSGANVLTF
DNA: TGCGCCAGCAGCTCGGTACCTACTAGCGGGAGAGTTTCTGGGGCCAACGTCCTGACTTTC

V: TRBV15
D: TRBD2
J: TRBJ2-5
size: .
CDR3: CATSRDGRLQETQYF
DNA: TGTGCCACCAGCAGAGACGGGAGGCTCCAAGAGACCCAGTACTTC

V: TRBV14
D: TRBD2
J: TRBJ2-1
size: few
CDR3: CASAAISPGTSGRRNEQFF
DNA: TGTGCCAGCGCTGCGATATCCCCCGGGACTAGCGGGAGACGGAATGAGCAGTTCTTC

V: TRBV5-1
D: TRBD2
J: TRBJ2-1
size: many
CDR3: CASSLSLAGGRRDEQFF
DNA: TGCGCCAGCAGCTTATCCCTCGCGGGAGGGCGCAGGGATGAGCAGTTCTTC

V: TRBV29-1
D: .
J: TRBJ1-1
size: few
CDR3: CSALSPTGNTEAFF
DNA: TGCAGCGCCCTTTCTCCGACAGGGAACACTGAAGCTTTCTTT

V: TRBV11-2
D: .
J: TRBJ2-3
size: few
CDR3: CASGGPRGDTQYF
DNA: TGTGCCAGCGGGGGACCGCGGGGTGATACGCAGTATTTT

V: TRBV12-3/TRBV12-4
D: .
J: TRBJ2-4
size: .
CDR3: CASSLYDRDKNIQYF
DNA: TGTGCCAGCAGTTTATACGACAGAGACAAAAACATTCAGTACTTC

V: TRBV29-1
D: TRBD2
J: TRBJ2-1
size: many
CDR3: CSAAGGFSYNEQFF
DNA: TGCAGCGCAGCGGGAGGGTTCTCCTACAATGAGCAGTTCTTC

V: TRBV5-6
D: TRBD1
J: TRBJ1-5
size: .
CDR3: CASSPRAGQGNQPQHF
DNA: TGTGCCAGCAGCCCCAGAGCGGGACAGGGGAATCAGCCCCAGCATTTT

V: TRBV7-2
D: .
J: TRBJ2-1
size: few
CDR3: CASSLWSGDEQFF
DNA: TGTGCCAGCAGCTTGTGGAGTGGGGATGAGCAGTTCTTC

V: TRBV27
D: TRBD1
J: TRBJ1-2
size: many
CDR3: CASSLSGTGVNGYTF
DNA: TGTGCCAGCAGTTTATCGGGGACAGGGGTAAATGGCTACACCTTC

V: TRBV18
D: .
J: TRBJ2-3
size: .
CDR3: CASSPGTTIGYTQYF
DNA: TGTGCCAGCTCACCAGGGACCACAATTGGGTATACGCAGTATTTT

V: TRBV7-3
D: TRBD2
J: TRBJ2-1
size: many
CDR3: CASSLGGREGYNEQFF
DNA: TGTGCCAGCAGCTTAGGAGGGCGGGAGGGGTACAATGAGCAGTTCTTC

V: TRBV18
D: .
J: TRBJ2-3
size: few
CDR3: CASSPQLDGTQYF
DNA: TGTGCCAGCTCACCACAGCTGGACGGAACGCAGTATTTT

V: TRBV11-1
D: .
J: TRBJ2-1
size: many
CDR3: CASSYGTAGNEQFF
DNA: TGTGCCAGCAGCTACGGGACGGCGGGCAATGAGCAGTTCTTC

V: TRBV5-1
D: TRBD1
J: TRBJ2-2
size: few
CDR3: CASRDRVSPRGPGELFF
DNA: TGCGCCAGCAGGGACAGGGTCTCCCCGAGGGGGCCCGGGGAGCTGTTTTTT

V: TRBV24-1
D: .
J: TRBJ2-2
size: .
CDR3: CATSPGPPTGELFF
DNA: TGTGCCACCAGTCCGGGACCACCCACCGGGGAGCTGTTTTTT

V: TRBV25-1
D: .
J: TRBJ2-7
size: many
CDR3: CASSAQTGRVYEQYF
DNA: TGTGCCAGCAGTGCCCAGACAGGAAGGGTCTACGAGCAGTACTTC

V: TRBV28
D: .
J: TRBJ1-1
size: few
CDR3: CATHRPAEGAEAFF
DNA: TGTGCCACCCACAGGCCCGCCGAAGGGGCTGAAGCTTTCTTT

V: TRBV4-3
D: .
J: TRBJ2-2
size: many
CDR3: CASSQGRVTGELFF
DNA: TGCGCCAGCAGCCAAGGTCGGGTGACCGGGGAGCTGTTTTTT

V: TRBV7-2
D: TRBD2
J: TRBJ2-1
size: many
CDR3: CASRFLAGPYNEQFF
DNA: TGTGCCAGCAGGTTCCTAGCGGGGCCCTACAATGAGCAGTTCTTC

V: TRBV29-1
D: .
J: TRBJ2-5
size: few
CDR3: CSAVSGTAQYF
DNA: TGCAGCGCCGTCTCCGGTACGGCCCAGTACTTC

V: TRBV10-3
D: .
J: TRBJ2-7
size: .
CDR3: CAISSAMLSPSYEQYF
DNA: TGTGCCATCAGCTCAGCGATGTTGTCCCCCTCCTACGAGCAGTACTTC

V: TRBV29-1
D: .
J: TRBJ2-6
size: many
CDR3: CSVATDVHSGANVLTF
DNA: TGCAGCGTTGCGACAGACGTCCACTCTGGGGCCAACGTCCTGACTTTC

V: TRBV5-1
D: .
J: TRBJ1-5
size: many
CDR3: CASSLDPGRNQPQHF
DNA: TGCGCCAGCAGCTTAGACCCGGGACGCAATCAGCCCCAGCATTTT

V: TRBV5-6
D: TRBD1
J: TRBJ2-1
size: few
CDR3: CASSLGGQGYAFSYNEQFF
DNA: TGTGCCAGCAGCTTGGGGGGACAGGGCTATGCATTCTCCTACAATGAGCAGTTCTTC

V: TRBV6-5
D: .
J: TRBJ1-4
size: few
CDR3: CASRHRGVYDNEKLFF
DNA: TGTGCCAGCAGACACCGGGGTGTTTACGATAATGAAAAACTGTTTTTT

V: TRBV30
D: .
J: TRBJ2-5
size: .
CDR3: CAWNAPGGRGETQYF
DNA: TGTGCCTGGAACGCTCCGGGGGGCAGGGGAGAGACCCAGTACTTC